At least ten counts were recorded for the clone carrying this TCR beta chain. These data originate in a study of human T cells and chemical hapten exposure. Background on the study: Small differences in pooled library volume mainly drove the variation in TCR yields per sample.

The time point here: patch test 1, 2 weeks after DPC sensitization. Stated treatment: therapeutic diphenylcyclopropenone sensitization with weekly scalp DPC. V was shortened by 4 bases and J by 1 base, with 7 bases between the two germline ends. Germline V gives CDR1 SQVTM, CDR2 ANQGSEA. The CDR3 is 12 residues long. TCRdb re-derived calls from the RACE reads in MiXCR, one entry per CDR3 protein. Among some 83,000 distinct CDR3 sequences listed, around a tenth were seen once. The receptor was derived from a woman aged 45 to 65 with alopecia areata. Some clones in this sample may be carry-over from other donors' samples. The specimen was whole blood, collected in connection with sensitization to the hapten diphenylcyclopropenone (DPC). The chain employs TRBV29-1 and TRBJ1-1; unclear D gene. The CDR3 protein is CSVAHRNTEAFF. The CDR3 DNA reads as TGCAGCGTTGCCCACCGGAACACTGAAGCTTTCTTT.